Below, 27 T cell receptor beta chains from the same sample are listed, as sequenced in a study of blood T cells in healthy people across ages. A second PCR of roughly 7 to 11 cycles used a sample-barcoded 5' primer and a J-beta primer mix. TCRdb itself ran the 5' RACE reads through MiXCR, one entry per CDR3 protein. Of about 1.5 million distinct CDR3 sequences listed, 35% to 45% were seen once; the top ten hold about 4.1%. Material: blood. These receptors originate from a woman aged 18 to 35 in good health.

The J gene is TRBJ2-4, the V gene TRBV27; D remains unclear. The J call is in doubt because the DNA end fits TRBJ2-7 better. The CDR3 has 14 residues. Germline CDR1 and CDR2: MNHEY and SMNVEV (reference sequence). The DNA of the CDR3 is TGTGCTATCGCTAAGTCGACACAACTACTCGAGCAGTACTTC. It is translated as CAIAKSTQLLEQYF.

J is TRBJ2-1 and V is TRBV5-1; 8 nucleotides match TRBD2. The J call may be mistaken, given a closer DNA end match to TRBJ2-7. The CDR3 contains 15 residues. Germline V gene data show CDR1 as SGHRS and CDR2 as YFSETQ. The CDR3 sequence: CASSLAPGGYNEQYF. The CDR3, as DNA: TGCGCCAGCAGCTTGGCCCCGGGGGGGTACAATGAGCAGTACTTC.

CDR3 sequence reads: CASSVVSGQTSEQYF. Here the CDR3 DNA reads TGTGCCAGCAGCGTAGTGTCAGGACAAACTTCCGAGCAGTACTTC. This chain joins TRBV9 and TRBJ2-7, with D possibly being TRBD1 (5 bases). There are 15 residues in the CDR3. Germline CDR1 and CDR2: SGDLS and YYNGEE. V lost 0 bases to trimming and J lost 6 bases, with 16 bases between them.

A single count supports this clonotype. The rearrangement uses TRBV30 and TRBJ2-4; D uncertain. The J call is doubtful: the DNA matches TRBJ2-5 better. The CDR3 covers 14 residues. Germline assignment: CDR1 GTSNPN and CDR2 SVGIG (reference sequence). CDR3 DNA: TGTGCCTGGAGTCACCGACCGAGCCAAGAGACCCAGTACTTC. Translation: CAWSHRPSQETQYF.

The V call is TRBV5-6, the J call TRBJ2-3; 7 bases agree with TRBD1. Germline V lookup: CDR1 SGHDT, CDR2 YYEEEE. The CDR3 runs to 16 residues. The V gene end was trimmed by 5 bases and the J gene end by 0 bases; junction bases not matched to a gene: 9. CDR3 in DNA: TGTGCCAGCAGTCACCCGGACAGGCCTAGCACAGATACGCAGTATTTT. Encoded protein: CASSHPDRPSTDTQYF.

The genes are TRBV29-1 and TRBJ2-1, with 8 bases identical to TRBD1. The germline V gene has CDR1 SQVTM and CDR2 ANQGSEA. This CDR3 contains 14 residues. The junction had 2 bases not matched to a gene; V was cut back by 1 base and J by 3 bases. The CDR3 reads CSVEGGQGYNEQFF. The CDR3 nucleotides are TGCAGCGTTGAAGGAGGACAGGGCTACAATGAGCAGTTCTTC.

CDR3 sequence (DNA): TGCAGTGCTAGAGGGGTCGAAAGGGTGCCTAATGAAAAACTGTTTTTT. It codes for CSARGVERVPNEKLFF. The chain uses TRBV20-1 and TRBJ1-4; D remains unclear. Trimming took 1 base from V and 3 from J, leaving 15 bases between them. Germline lookup yields CDR1 DFQATT and CDR2 SNEGSKA (reference sequence). The CDR3 totals 16 residues.

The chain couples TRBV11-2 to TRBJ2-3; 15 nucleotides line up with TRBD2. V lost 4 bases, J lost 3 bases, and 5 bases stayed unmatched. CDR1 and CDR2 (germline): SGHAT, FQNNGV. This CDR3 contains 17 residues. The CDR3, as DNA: TGTGCCAGCAGCTCCGGACTAGCGGGAGGGATTACAGATACGCAGTATTTT. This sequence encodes CASSSGLAGGITDTQYF. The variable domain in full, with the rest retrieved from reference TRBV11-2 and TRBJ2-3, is EAGVAQSPRYKIIEKRQSVAFWCNPISGHATLYWYQQILGQGPKLLIQFQNNGVVDDSQLPKDRFSAERLKGVDSTLKIQPAKLEDSAVYLCASSSGLAGGITDTQYFGPGTRLTVL.

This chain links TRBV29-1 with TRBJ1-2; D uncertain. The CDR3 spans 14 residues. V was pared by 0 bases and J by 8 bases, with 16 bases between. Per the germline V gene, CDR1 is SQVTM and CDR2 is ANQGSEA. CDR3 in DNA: TGCAGCGTTGAAGATCCTTGGGTGCTTGACGGCTACACCTTC. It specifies CSVEDPWVLDGYTF. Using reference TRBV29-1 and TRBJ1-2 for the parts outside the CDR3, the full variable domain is SAVISQKPSRDICQRGTSLTIQCQVDSQVTMMFWYRQQPGQSLTLIATANQGSEATYESGFVIDKFPISRPNLTFSTLTVSNMSPEDSSIYLCSVEDPWVLDGYTFGSGTRLTVV.

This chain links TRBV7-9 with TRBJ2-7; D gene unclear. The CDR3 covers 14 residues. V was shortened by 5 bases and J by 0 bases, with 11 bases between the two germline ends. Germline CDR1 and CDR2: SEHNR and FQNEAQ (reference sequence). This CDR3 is CASSPMSHSYEQYF. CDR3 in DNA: TGTGCCAGCAGCCCAATGAGCCACTCCTACGAGCAGTACTTC.

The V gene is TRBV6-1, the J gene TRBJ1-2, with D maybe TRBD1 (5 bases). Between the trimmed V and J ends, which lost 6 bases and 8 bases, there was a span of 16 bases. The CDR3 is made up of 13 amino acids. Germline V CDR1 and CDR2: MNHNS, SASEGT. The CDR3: CASRGTAVLGYTF. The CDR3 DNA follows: TGTGCCAGCAGAGGGACGGCCGTTTTGGGCTACACCTTC.

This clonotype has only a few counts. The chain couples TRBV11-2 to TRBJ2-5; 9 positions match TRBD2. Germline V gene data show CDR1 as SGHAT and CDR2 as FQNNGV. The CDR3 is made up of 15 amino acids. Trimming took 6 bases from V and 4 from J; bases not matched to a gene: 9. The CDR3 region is CASSRGGVDGETQYF. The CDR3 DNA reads TGTGCCAGCAGTCGCGGGGGGGTAGATGGAGAGACCCAGTACTTC. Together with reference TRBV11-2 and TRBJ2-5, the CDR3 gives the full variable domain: EAGVAQSPRYKIIEKRQSVAFWCNPISGHATLYWYQQILGQGPKLLIQFQNNGVVDDSQLPKDRFSAERLKGVDSTLKIQPAKLEDSAVYLCASSRGGVDGETQYFGPGTRLLVL.

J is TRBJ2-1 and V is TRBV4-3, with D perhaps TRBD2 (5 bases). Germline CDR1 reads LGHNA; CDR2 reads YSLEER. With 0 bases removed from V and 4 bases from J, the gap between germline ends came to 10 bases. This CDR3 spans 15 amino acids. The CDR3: CASSQEISVYNEQFF. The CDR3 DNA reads TGCGCCAGCAGCCAAGAGATTAGCGTATACAATGAGCAGTTCTTC.

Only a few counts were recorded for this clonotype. DNA of the CDR3: TGCGCCAGCAGCTGGGGGACAGGGAACAATGAGCAGTTCTTC. Translation gives CASSWGTGNNEQFF. This rearrangement joins TRBV5-1 to TRBJ2-1; 9 bases line up with TRBD1. The CDR3 is 14 residues long. J lost 5 bases, V lost 3 bases, and 3 bases had no gene match. The germline V gene encodes CDR1 SGHRS and CDR2 YFSETQ. Full variable domain (outside the CDR3, taken from reference TRBV5-1 and TRBJ2-1): KAGVTQTPRYLIKTRGQQVTLSCSPISGHRSVSWYQQTPGQGLQFLFEYFSETQRNKGNFPGRFSGRQFSNSRSEMNVSTLELGDSALYLCASSWGTGNNEQFFGPGTRLTVL.

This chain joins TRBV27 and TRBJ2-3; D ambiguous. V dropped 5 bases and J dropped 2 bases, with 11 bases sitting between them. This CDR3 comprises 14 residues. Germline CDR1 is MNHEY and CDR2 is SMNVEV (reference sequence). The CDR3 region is CASSPRAYTDTQYF. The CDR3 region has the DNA TGTGCCAGCAGTCCCCGGGCCTACACAGATACGCAGTATTTT.

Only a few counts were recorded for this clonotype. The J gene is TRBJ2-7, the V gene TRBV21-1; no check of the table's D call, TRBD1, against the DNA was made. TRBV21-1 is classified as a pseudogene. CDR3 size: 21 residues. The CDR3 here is CASSKAYEPPHQGKPTYEQYF. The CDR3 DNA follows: TGTGCCAGCAGCAAAGCTTACGAACCGCCGCACCAGGGGAAACCGACCTACGAGCAGTACTTC.

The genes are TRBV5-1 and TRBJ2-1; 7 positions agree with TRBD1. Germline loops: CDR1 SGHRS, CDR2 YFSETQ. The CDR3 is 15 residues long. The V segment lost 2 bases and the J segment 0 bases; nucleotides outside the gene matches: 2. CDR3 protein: CASSFQGDSYNEQFF. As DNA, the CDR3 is TGCGCCAGCAGCTTTCAGGGGGACTCCTACAATGAGCAGTTCTTC. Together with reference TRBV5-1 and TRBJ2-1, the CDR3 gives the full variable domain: KAGVTQTPRYLIKTRGQQVTLSCSPISGHRSVSWYQQTPGQGLQFLFEYFSETQRNKGNFPGRFSGRQFSNSRSEMNVSTLELGDSALYLCASSFQGDSYNEQFFGPGTRLTVL.

The CDR3, as DNA: TGTGCCAGCAGTACACCCGGAGGGCTAGCGGGAAAATCTAGTGAGCAGTTCTTC. Residues: CASSTPGGLAGKSSEQFF. This rearrangement joins TRBV27 to TRBJ2-1; 9 nucleotides agree with TRBD2. J gave up 9 bases and V 5 bases, and 20 bases lay outside the gene matches. The CDR3 has 18 amino acids. Germline CDR1 and CDR2: MNHEY and SMNVEV (reference sequence).

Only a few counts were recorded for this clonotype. Here the CDR3 DNA reads TGTGCCAGCAGTTTACGGCTAGCGGGGAATGAGCAGTACTTC. It translates to CASSLRLAGNEQYF. The chain combines TRBV28 with TRBJ2-7; 9 bases fit TRBD2. Per germline, CDR1 MDHEN and CDR2 SYDVKM. Trimming at V came to 2 bases and at J to 7 bases, leaving 6 bases not matched to a gene. This CDR3 has 14 residues. The full variable domain, completed using reference TRBV28 and TRBJ2-7, is DVKVTQSSRYLVKRTGEKVFLECVQDMDHENMFWYRQDPGLGLRLIYFSYDVKMKEKGDIPEGYSVSREKKERFSLILESASTNQTSMYLCASSLRLAGNEQYFGPGTRLTVT.

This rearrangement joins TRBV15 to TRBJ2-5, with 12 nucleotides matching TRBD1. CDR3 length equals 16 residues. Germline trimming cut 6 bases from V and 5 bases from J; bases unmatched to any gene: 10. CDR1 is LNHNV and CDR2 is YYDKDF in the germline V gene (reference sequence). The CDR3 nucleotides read TGTGCCACCAGTATGGGACAGGGGGCAACTTGGGAGACCCAGTACTTC. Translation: CATSMGQGATWETQYF.

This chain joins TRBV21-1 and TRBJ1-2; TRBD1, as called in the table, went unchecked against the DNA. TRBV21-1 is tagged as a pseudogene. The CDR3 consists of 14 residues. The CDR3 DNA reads TGTGCCAGCATTCGGGCGGACAGGGGTTGTGGCTACACCTTC. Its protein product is CASIRADRGCGYTF.

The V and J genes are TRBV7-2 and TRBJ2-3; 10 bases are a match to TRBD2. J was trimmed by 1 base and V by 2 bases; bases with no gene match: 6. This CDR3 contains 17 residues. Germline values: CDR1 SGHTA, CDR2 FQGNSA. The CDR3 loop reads CASSLRGAGGRTDTQYF. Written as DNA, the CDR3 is TGTGCCAGCAGCTTAAGGGGAGCGGGGGGGCGCACAGATACGCAGTATTTT.

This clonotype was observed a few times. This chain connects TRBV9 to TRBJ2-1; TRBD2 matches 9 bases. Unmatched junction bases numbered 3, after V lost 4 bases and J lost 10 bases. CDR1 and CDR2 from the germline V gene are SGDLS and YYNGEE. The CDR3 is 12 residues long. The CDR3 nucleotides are TGTGCCAGCAGCAAGACTAGCGGAGAGCAGTTCTTC. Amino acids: CASSKTSGEQFF.

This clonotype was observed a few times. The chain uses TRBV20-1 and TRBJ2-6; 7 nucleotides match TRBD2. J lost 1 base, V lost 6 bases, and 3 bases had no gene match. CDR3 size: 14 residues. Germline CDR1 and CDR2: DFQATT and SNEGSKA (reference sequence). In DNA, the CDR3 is TGCAGTGCCCGAGCGGGGTCTGGGGCCAACGTCCTGACTTTC. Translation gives CSARAGSGANVLTF.

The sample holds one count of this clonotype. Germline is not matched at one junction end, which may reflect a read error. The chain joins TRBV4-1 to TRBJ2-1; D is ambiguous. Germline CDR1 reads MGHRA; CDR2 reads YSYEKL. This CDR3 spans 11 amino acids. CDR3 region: CASSQYKEQFF. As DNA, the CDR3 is TGCGCCAGCAGCCAATACAAAGAGCAGTTCTTC.

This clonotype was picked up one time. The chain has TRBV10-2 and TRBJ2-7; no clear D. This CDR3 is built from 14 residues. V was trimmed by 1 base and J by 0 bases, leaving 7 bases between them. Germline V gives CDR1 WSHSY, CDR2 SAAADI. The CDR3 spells CASSEWRSSYEQYF. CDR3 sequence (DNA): TGCGCCAGCAGTGAGTGGCGGAGCTCCTACGAGCAGTACTTC.

The CDR3 DNA is TGCAGTGCTAGAGGGACAGGGTGTGCCTACACCTTC. This sequence encodes CSARGTGCAYTF. The chain has TRBV20-1 and TRBJ1-2, with 8 nucleotides matching TRBD1. The V gene's germline CDR1 is DFQATT and CDR2 SNEGSKA (reference sequence). The CDR3 covers 12 residues. The ends lost 1 base at V and 10 bases at J; junction bases unmatched: 5.